These 10 T cell receptor beta chains came from one sample sequenced in a study of shared clonotypes between healthy human individuals. Sequencing was performed with immunoSEQ multiplex PCR; in TCRdb, only in-frame clones are kept and a portion is missing. The sample includes over 2 million clones, 85% to 95% seen only once; the top ten take approximately 0.41%. The sequencing sample was made of naive CD4+ T cells from PBMCs. Subset noted: CD45RA+ positively selected. The receptors were gathered from a man younger than 35 in good health. Some clones in this sample may be carry-over from other donors' samples.

The chain uses TRBV4-3 and TRBJ2-4, with D unclear. This CDR3 spans 15 amino acids. V was shortened by 0 bases and J by 11 bases, with 17 bases between the two germline ends. From germline, CDR1 is LGHNA and CDR2 YSLEER. CDR3 DNA sequence: TGCGCCAGCAGCCAAGATCAAGCTGTTACGAGGTTTCAGTACTTC. Protein: CASSQDQAVTRFQYF.

This clone occurred a few times. This chain connects TRBV9 to TRBJ1-1, with a weak D call TRBD1 (6 bases). Trimming took 2 bases from V and 8 from J, leaving 13 bases between them. Germline assignment: CDR1 SGDLS and CDR2 YYNGEE. The CDR3 is 13 amino acids. CDR3 nucleotide sequence: TGTGCCAGCAGCGTGTCCTACGGGACAGAAGCTTTCTTT. It specifies CASSVSYGTEAFF.

The chain employs TRBV29-1 and TRBJ2-7; 10 bases agree with TRBD2. The CDR3 consists of 14 residues. J gave up 0 bases and V 3 bases, and 2 bases lay outside the gene matches. The germline gives CDR1 SQVTM, CDR2 ANQGSEA. The CDR3 loop is CSVDLAGVSYEQYF. The CDR3 DNA is TGCAGCGTTGACCTAGCGGGAGTCTCCTACGAGCAGTACTTC.

This clone was detected only once. The chain carries TRBV4-1 and TRBJ2-2; D is ambiguous. V was pared by 1 base and J by 6 bases, with 12 bases between. The germline V gene encodes CDR1 MGHRA and CDR2 YSYEKL. This CDR3 is built from 15 residues. This chain's CDR3 is CASSQVLASAGELFF. DNA of the CDR3: TGCGCCAGCAGCCAAGTTCTCGCGTCTGCCGGGGAGCTGTTTTTT.

A note on this clone: Within the sample, other DNA sequences also encode this same CDR3. The chain links TRBV19 to TRBJ2-3; D remains unclear. Germline CDR1 is LNHDA and CDR2 is SQIVND (reference sequence). The CDR3 is 11 residues long. V was pared by 6 bases and J by 1 base, with 2 bases between. The CDR3 bases are TGTGCCAGTAGCCGCACAGATACGCAGTATTTT. Translating gives CASSRTDTQYF.

This chain links TRBV7-8 with TRBJ1-3; weak D call: TRBD1 (5 bases). CDR1 is SGHVS and CDR2 is FQNEAQ in the germline V gene. This CDR3 contains 13 residues. V lost 3 bases and J 4 bases, leaving 7 bases between the germline ends. CDR3 nucleotide sequence: TGTGCCAGCAGCTTCGGGGCCGGAAACACCATATATTTT. It specifies CASSFGAGNTIYF.

J is TRBJ1-4 and V is TRBV28; D is undetermined. The CDR3 has 14 amino acids. Germline assignment: CDR1 MDHEN and CDR2 SYDVKM. V lost 3 bases and J 7 bases, leaving 12 bases between the germline ends. CDR3 protein: CASSFSRRPEKLFF. The CDR3 DNA sequence: TGTGCCAGCAGTTTTTCTCGGAGGCCTGAAAAACTGTTTTTT.

The rearrangement links TRBV4-2 to TRBJ1-1; D might be TRBD1 (5 bases). Germline values: CDR1 LGHNA, CDR2 YNFKEQ. CDR3 length: 17 amino acids. Trimming shortened V by 2 bases and J by 3 bases, and 19 bases separated the two germline ends. Here the CDR3 DNA reads TGTGCCAGCAGCCAACGACTAAAGGGGAGGGGTGACACTGAAGCTTTCTTT. Translation: CASSQRLKGRGDTEAFF.

The gene calls are TRBV9 and TRBJ1-3, with D possibly TRBD1 on 6 matching bases. Germline V gene data show CDR1 as SGDLS and CDR2 as YYNGEE. The CDR3 has 17 amino acids. V lost 4 bases, J lost 8 bases, and 25 bases lay in between. The CDR3 bases are TGTGCCAGCAGCCCCCATGGGCCCAGGGGAGTTGGGGACACCATATATTTT. Encoded protein: CASSPHGPRGVGDTIYF.

This chain connects TRBV11-2 to TRBJ2-1, with TRBD2 as a possible D gene (6 bases). This CDR3 has 14 amino acids. The V and J ends lost 5 bases and 6 bases respectively, with 14 bases between them. Looked up from germline, CDR1 is SGHAT and CDR2 is FQNNGV. CDR3: CASSQPTRSNEQFF. The CDR3 region has the DNA TGTGCCAGCAGCCAACCGACTAGGAGCAATGAGCAGTTCTTC.